Ten or more counts support the clone carrying this T cell receptor beta chain. Its antigen is undetermined. These data originate in a study of T-cell reconstitution after alpha-beta-depleted transplantation in children. Findings and caveats of the study: Fresh T-cell production supplied most of the T-cell counts and diversity seen one year after transplant. The high TCRbeta diversity at day 60 in some patients came from surviving recipient T cells and thymic progenitors. As was reported, about two months after transplant, alpha-beta T cells came from several hundred expanded graft clones.

Unique molecular identifiers were incorporated into the prepared TCRbeta library. TCRdb used MiXCR to reprocess the PCR reads, holding one entry per CDR3 protein. The sample lists more than 400,000 distinct CDR3 sequences, about an eighth occurring once. The material sequenced was PBMCs, mostly from graft donor cells, taken 180 days after TCRalphabeta/CD19-depleted stem cell transplant. This sequence was found in a female patient aged 2 to 10 who had a stem cell transplant for aplastic anemia, so the T cells may come from the graft donor.

This CDR3 reads CSVSTGEAEQFF. In DNA, the CDR3 is TGCAGTGTCTCTACAGGGGAGGCTGAGCAGTTCTTC. The rearrangement links TRBV20-1 to TRBJ2-1, with D tentatively TRBD1 (7 bases). Germline loops: CDR1 DFQATT, CDR2 SNEGSKA (reference sequence). CDR3 length: 12 amino acids. The V end lost 7 bases, the J end lost 9 bases, and 16 bases lay between the germline ends.